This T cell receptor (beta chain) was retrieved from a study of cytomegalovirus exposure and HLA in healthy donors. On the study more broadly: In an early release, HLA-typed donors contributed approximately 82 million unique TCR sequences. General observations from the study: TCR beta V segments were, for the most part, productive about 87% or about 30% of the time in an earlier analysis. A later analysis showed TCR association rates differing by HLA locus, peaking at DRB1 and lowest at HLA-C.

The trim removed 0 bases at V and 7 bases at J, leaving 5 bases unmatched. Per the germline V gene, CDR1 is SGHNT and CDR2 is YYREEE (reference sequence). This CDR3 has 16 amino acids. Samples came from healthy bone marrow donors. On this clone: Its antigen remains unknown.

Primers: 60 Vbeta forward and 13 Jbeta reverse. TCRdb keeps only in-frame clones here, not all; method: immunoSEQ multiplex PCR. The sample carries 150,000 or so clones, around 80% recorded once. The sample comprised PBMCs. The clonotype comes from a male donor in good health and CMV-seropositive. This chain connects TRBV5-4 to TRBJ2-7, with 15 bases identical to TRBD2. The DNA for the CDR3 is TGTGCCAGCAGCTTGGGGACTAGCGGGAGGGCCGGGGAGCAGTACTTC. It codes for CASSLGTSGRAGEQYF. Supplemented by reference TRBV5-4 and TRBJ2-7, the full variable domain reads ETGVTQSPTHLIKTRGQQVTLRCSSQSGHNTVSWYQQALGQGPQFIFQYYREEENGRGNFPPRFSGLQFPNYSSELNVNALELDDSALYLCASSLGTSGRAGEQYFGPGTRLTVT.